Shown below are 21 T cell receptor beta chains from a single sample sequenced in a study of T cell changes during pregnancy in multiple sclerosis. Assay used: immunoSEQ multiplex PCR; TCRdb lists only in-frame clones, some missing. The table lists about 92,000 clones, just under 95% of them singletons. Material: peripheral blood, obtained in the first trimester of pregnancy. Receptors originate from a female donor with multiple sclerosis, enrolled in a pregnancy study.

For this clone: Other nucleotide sequences from this sample produce the same CDR3. The rearrangement joins TRBV27 to TRBJ1-5; 8 bases fit TRBD1. V lost 6 bases to trimming and J lost 5 bases; unmatched junction nucleotides: 3. CDR1 is MNHEY, CDR2 SMNVEV, per germline (reference sequence). The CDR3 is made up of 13 amino acids. The DNA for the CDR3 is TGTGCCAGCAGGACAGGGGTGGATCAGCCCCAGCATTTT. Encoded protein: CASRTGVDQPQHF.

The gene calls are TRBV4-2 and TRBJ2-5; D not certain. The V and J ends lost 5 bases and 13 bases respectively, with 23 bases between them. This CDR3 comprises 14 residues. From germline, CDR1 is LGHNA and CDR2 YNFKEQ. The CDR3 region is CASSETPLGSPWYF. DNA for the CDR3: TGTGCCAGCAGCGAAACCCCCTTAGGTAGCCCTTGGTACTTC.

The chain recombines TRBV5-1 with TRBJ2-6, with 10 nucleotides matching TRBD1. Germline V gene lookup returns CDR1 SGHRS and CDR2 YFSETQ. The CDR3 loop spans 18 amino acids. V shed 4 bases, J shed 0 bases, and the junction held 7 bases outside the gene matches. CDR3 DNA: TGCGCCAGCAGCCCAACGGACAGGGGGACCTCTGGGGCCAACGTCCTGACTTTC. Protein product: CASSPTDRGTSGANVLTF.

The genes are TRBV7-6 and TRBJ2-1; D gene unclear. Germline V gene data show CDR1 as SGHVS and CDR2 as FNYEAQ. CDR3 length equals 13 residues. V was trimmed by 1 base and J by 5 bases, leaving 6 bases between them. As DNA, the CDR3 is TGTGCCAGCAGCTTAGGAGCTCACAATGAGCAGTTCTTC. Translation gives CASSLGAHNEQFF.

The chain recombines TRBV5-6 with TRBJ2-2, with 7 positions matching TRBD1. The germline V gene has CDR1 SGHDT and CDR2 YYEEEE. With V trimmed by 3 bases and J by 6 bases, 11 bases remained unmatched. The CDR3 consists of 16 residues. Here the CDR3 DNA reads TGTGCCAGCAGCTACTACCGGGACAGTGGCGCCGGGGAGCTGTTTTTT. It translates to CASSYYRDSGAGELFF.

This clone appeared once. The chain joins TRBV7-9 to TRBJ1-5, with TRBD1 matching 7 bases. V gave up 0 bases and J gave up 4 bases; unmatched junction bases: 0. Germline assignment: CDR1 SEHNR and CDR2 FQNEAQ (reference sequence). The CDR3 sequence is 14 residues long. The CDR3 region is CASSLAGQNQPQHF. CDR3 in DNA: TGTGCCAGCAGCTTAGCGGGACAGAATCAGCCCCAGCATTTT.

CDR3 sequence: CASSSPTSGVSYEQYF. The DNA of the CDR3 is TGTGCCAGCAGCTCCCCCACTAGCGGGGTTTCCTACGAGCAGTACTTC. The chain links TRBV11-2 to TRBJ2-7, with 10 bases that match TRBD2. CDR1 and CDR2 (germline): SGHAT, FQNNGV. The length of the CDR3 is 16 residues. Germline trimming cut 4 bases from V and 1 base from J; bases unmatched to any gene: 7. The complete variable domain, with remaining parts taken from reference TRBV11-2 and TRBJ2-7, reads EAGVAQSPRYKIIEKRQSVAFWCNPISGHATLYWYQQILGQGPKLLIQFQNNGVVDDSQLPKDRFSAERLKGVDSTLKIQPAKLEDSAVYLCASSSPTSGVSYEQYFGPGTRLTVT.

The rearrangement links TRBV6-1 to TRBJ2-7; 9 positions match TRBD1. Germline loops: CDR1 MNHNS, CDR2 SASEGT. This CDR3 is 14 amino acids long. The junction had 13 bases not matched to a gene; V was cut back by 10 bases and J by 6 bases. The CDR3 DNA is TGTGCCACTGCCGGACAGGGGAATTTGGCCGAGCAGTACTTC. This translates into CATAGQGNLAEQYF.

The CDR3 DNA reads as TGCGCCAGCAGAGGTCTGGGCGCGACGAAAGAGACCCAGTACTTC. Its translation is CASRGLGATKETQYF. The chain combines TRBV10-2 with TRBJ2-5; D unresolved. The CDR3 runs 15 residues. Trimming took 6 bases from V and 3 from J, leaving 17 bases between them. Germline CDR1 WSHSY, CDR2 SAAADI.

This chain uses TRBV11-3 with TRBJ1-5; the D gene is possibly TRBD1 (5 bases). V dropped 1 base and J dropped 0 bases, with 13 bases sitting between them. The CDR3 loop spans 17 amino acids. Looked up from germline, CDR1 is SGHNT and CDR2 is YENEEA. CDR3 nucleotide sequence: TGTGCCAGCAGCTTAGTTCTTAGGGGCAATAGCAATCAGCCCCAGCATTTT. It encodes CASSLVLRGNSNQPQHF. The full variable domain, with the rest looked up from reference TRBV11-3 and TRBJ1-5, is EAGVVQSPRYKIIEKKQPVAFWCNPISGHNTLYWYLQNLGQGPELLIRYENEEAVDDSQLPKDRFSAERLKGVDSTLKIQPAELGDSAVYLCASSLVLRGNSNQPQHFGDGTRLSIL.

This chain joins TRBV30 and TRBJ1-1; D call uncertain. Germline CDR1 is GTSNPN and CDR2 is SVGIG (reference sequence). The CDR3 has 11 amino acids. Trimming left V 4 bases short and J 1 base short, with 4 bases between. Here the CDR3 reads CAWKRNTEAFF. CDR3 DNA: TGTGCCTGGAAGAGGAACACTGAAGCTTTCTTT.

This chain connects TRBV10-1 to TRBJ1-1, with 7 positions matching TRBD1. V gave up 3 bases and J gave up 11 bases; unmatched junction bases: 9. CDR1 and CDR2 (germline): WNHNN, SYGVQD (reference sequence). The CDR3 extends over 13 amino acids. The CDR3 reads CASSDPSTGRAFF. The CDR3, as DNA: TGCGCCAGCAGTGACCCCTCGACAGGGAGGGCTTTCTTT.

The rearrangement links TRBV6-6 to TRBJ1-2, with a possible D match to TRBD1 (5 bases). This CDR3 comprises 14 residues. Germline V lookup: CDR1 MNHNY, CDR2 SVGAGI (reference sequence). Trimming took 7 bases from V and 5 from J, leaving 17 bases between them. The CDR3 region is CASTPGRGGYGYTF. Written as DNA, the CDR3 is TGTGCCAGCACCCCCGGGCGGGGGGGGTATGGCTACACCTTC.

This chain connects TRBV9 to TRBJ1-1; 7 nucleotides line up with TRBD1. There are 12 residues in the CDR3. V lost 5 bases, J lost 10 bases, and 8 bases stayed unmatched. CDR1 is SGDLS and CDR2 is YYNGEE in the germline V gene. The CDR3 here is CASSDRQGRAFF. The CDR3 DNA reads TGTGCCAGCAGTGACAGACAGGGAAGAGCTTTCTTT.

The rearrangement joins TRBV19 to TRBJ1-3; possibly TRBD1 for D (6 bases). The CDR3 contains 15 residues. Germline CDR1 and CDR2: LNHDA and SQIVND (reference sequence). Written as DNA, the CDR3 is TGTGCATGTTCCAGAACAGGGAGCTCTGGAAACACCATATATTTT. Encoded protein: CACSRTGSSGNTIYF.

V and J are TRBV2 and TRBJ2-1; TRBD2 agrees at 12 bases. The germline V gene encodes CDR1 SNHLY and CDR2 FYNNEI. V gave up 6 bases and J gave up 2 bases; unmatched junction bases: 8. The CDR3 runs to 17 residues. CDR3 in amino acids: CASSPTSGGRAYNEQFF. CDR3 DNA: TGTGCCAGCAGCCCGACTAGCGGGGGTCGCGCCTACAATGAGCAGTTCTTC.

This sequence joins TRBV9 and TRBJ2-2; 13 bases are shared with TRBD2. There are 18 residues in the CDR3. V dropped 3 bases and J dropped 2; count of bases not matched to a gene: 7. Germline CDR1 reads SGDLS; CDR2 reads YYNGEE. The CDR3 protein is CASSAGGTSGVNTGELFF. CDR3 DNA sequence: TGTGCCAGCAGCGCAGGAGGGACTAGCGGGGTTAACACCGGGGAGCTGTTTTTT. Based on the CDR3 plus reference TRBV9 and TRBJ2-2, the full variable domain is DSGVTQTPKHLITATGQRVTLRCSPRSGDLSVYWYQQSLDQGLQFLIQYYNGEERAKGNILERFSAQQFPDLHSELNLSSLELGDSALYFCASSAGGTSGVNTGELFFGEGSRLTVL.

The chain is built from TRBV9 and TRBJ1-1; 11 bases map to TRBD1. This CDR3 contains 17 residues. Germline-derived CDR1 and CDR2 are SGDLS and YYNGEE. Losses at the gene ends were 0 bases for V and 2 bases for J; bases not matched to a gene: 6. CDR3 amino acids: CASSVDPGQGVNTEAFF. CDR3 coding DNA: TGTGCCAGCAGCGTAGATCCGGGACAGGGGGTTAACACTGAAGCTTTCTTT.

V and J are TRBV5-4 and TRBJ2-5, with 7 bases identical to TRBD1. This CDR3 is 16 amino acids long. The ends lost 1 base at V and 4 bases at J; junction bases unmatched: 10. Germline loops: CDR1 SGHNT, CDR2 YYREEE (reference sequence). As DNA, the CDR3 is TGTGCCAGCAGCTTGTCGGCAGGGGGAAGAGGAGAGACCCAGTACTTC. This encodes CASSLSAGGRGETQYF.

This chain's CDR3 is CASSLRASGGLSSYNEQFF. The DNA for the CDR3 is TGTGCCAGCAGCTTGAGGGCTAGCGGGGGGCTAAGCTCCTACAATGAGCAGTTCTTC. The genes are TRBV5-5 and TRBJ2-1, with 11 bases fitting TRBD2. In germline, CDR1 is SGHKS, CDR2 YYEKEE (reference sequence). The trim removed 1 base at V and 0 bases at J, leaving 9 bases unmatched. This CDR3 comprises 19 residues.

The chain carries TRBV6-1 and TRBJ1-4, with 7 bases aligning to TRBD1. The CDR3 covers 16 residues. The V gene's germline CDR1 is MNHNS and CDR2 SASEGT. V was pared by 1 base and J by 8 bases, with 10 bases of the junction left unmatched. This chain's CDR3 is CASSEVLGRGKEKLFF. For the CDR3, the DNA is TGTGCCAGCAGTGAAGTTCTTGGCAGGGGGAAAGAAAAACTGTTTTTT.